These 25 T cell receptor beta chains came from one sample sequenced in a study of cytomegalovirus exposure and HLA in healthy donors. PCR primers comprised 60 Vbeta and 13 Jbeta primers. Data came from immunoSEQ multiplex PCR; TCRdb stores just in-frame clones and leaves some out. The sample yields around 150,000 clones, approximately 80% seen once. The sequenced sample was PBMCs. These receptor sequences come from a woman between 40 and 55 years old in good health and CMV-seronegative.

The chain couples TRBV28 to TRBJ1-2, with TRBD1 identical over 10 bases. CDR3 length equals 15 residues. The germline gives CDR1 MDHEN, CDR2 SYDVKM. With 2 bases clipped from V and 1 base from J, the junction kept 1 base outside the gene matches. The CDR3 nucleotides read TGTGCCAGCAGTTTAAGGGACAGGGGTAACTATGGCTACACCTTC. Translation gives CASSLRDRGNYGYTF.

The gene calls are TRBV11-2 and TRBJ1-4, with 7 positions matching TRBD1. The CDR3 contains 14 residues. Germline values: CDR1 SGHAT, CDR2 FQNNGV. Unmatched junction bases numbered 1, after V lost 2 bases and J lost 4 bases. The CDR3, as DNA: TGTGCCAGCAGCTTAAACAGGGGTAATGAAAAACTGTTTTTT. It yields the protein CASSLNRGNEKLFF.

CDR3 protein: CASTRLAGTGELFF. CDR3 nucleotide sequence: TGTGCCAGCACCCGACTAGCGGGCACCGGGGAGCTGTTTTTT. The rearrangement uses TRBV9 and TRBJ2-2, with TRBD2 identical over 10 bases. Germline trimming cut 6 bases from V and 4 bases from J; bases unmatched to any gene: 3. Germline V gene lookup returns CDR1 SGDLS and CDR2 YYNGEE. The CDR3 runs 14 residues.

The chain carries TRBV27 and TRBJ1-2; D possibly corresponds to TRBD1 (5 bases). The CDR3 has 14 residues. Germline V gene data show CDR1 as MNHEY and CDR2 as SMNVEV (reference sequence). V lost 0 bases, J lost 5 bases, and 10 bases lay in between. This chain's CDR3 is CASSLSGPIYGYTF. In nucleotides, the CDR3 is TGTGCCAGCAGTTTATCGGGGCCCATATATGGCTACACCTTC.

The J gene is TRBJ2-7, the V gene TRBV7-2; possibly TRBD1 for D (6 bases). This CDR3 spans 14 amino acids. Trimming removed 1 base from V and 5 bases from J, with 12 bases in between. Germline-derived CDR1 and CDR2 are SGHTA and FQGNSA. The CDR3 sequence: CASSLVAGADEQYF. CDR3 sequence (DNA): TGTGCCAGCAGCTTAGTAGCAGGGGCGGACGAGCAGTACTTC.

The chain uses TRBV7-2 and TRBJ2-5, with D perhaps TRBD2 (6 bases). Judging by the DNA end, TRBJ2-7 fits better; the J call may be wrong. CDR3 size: 14 residues. CDR1 and CDR2 from the germline V gene are SGHTA and FQGNSA. CDR3 sequence (DNA): TGTGCCAGCAGCTTCGATCGTAGCGGCTACGAGCAGTACTTC. Translation: CASSFDRSGYEQYF.

The chain has TRBV28 and TRBJ2-1, with D perhaps matching TRBD2 (6 bases). Germline V gene lookup returns CDR1 MDHEN and CDR2 SYDVKM. The CDR3 contains 15 residues. With 1 base removed from V and 12 bases from J, the gap between germline ends came to 19 bases. The CDR3 region is CASSLSPLLAPVQFF. The DNA for the CDR3 is TGTGCCAGCAGTTTATCCCCCTTACTAGCACCTGTGCAGTTCTTC.

J is TRBJ1-4 and V is TRBV4-3; D uncertain. Germline CDR1 reads LGHNA; CDR2 reads YSLEER. This CDR3 has 18 residues. The V and J ends lost 4 bases and 1 base respectively, with 19 bases between them. Here the CDR3 DNA reads TGCGCCAGCAGCCGTTCCCCGATGCGAGGGATAACTAATGAAAAACTGTTTTTT. Translating gives CASSRSPMRGITNEKLFF.

This clone was seen just once. This chain connects TRBV7-8 to TRBJ2-1, with D possibly TRBD2 on 6 matching bases. Germline lookup yields CDR1 SGHVS and CDR2 FQNEAQ. CDR3 length: 13 amino acids. The germline V and J ends were trimmed by 1 base and 9 bases, with 10 bases remaining between them. CDR3 sequence (DNA): TGTGCCAGCAGCTTAGGGGGGGAGGTTGAGCAGTTCTTC. Protein sequence: CASSLGGEVEQFF.

The chain links TRBV11-1 to TRBJ1-2; maybe TRBD1 (6 bases). CDR1 SGHAT and CDR2 FQDESV come from the germline V gene (reference sequence). Trimming pared 5 bases from V and 6 bases from J, leaving 10 bases between. CDR3 length: 12 amino acids. The CDR3 DNA reads TGTGCCAGCAGCCTAGGGGGGGATGGCTACACCTTC. This translates into CASSLGGDGYTF.

This chain joins TRBV28 and TRBJ2-4; 8 bases match TRBD2. The ends lost 3 bases at V and 5 bases at J; junction bases unmatched: 3. From germline, CDR1 is MDHEN and CDR2 SYDVKM. CDR3 length: 14 residues. The CDR3 bases are TGTGCCAGCAGTTTTAGGCGGGGGGAAAACATTCAGTACTTC. It yields the protein CASSFRRGENIQYF.

This chain connects TRBV6-5 to TRBJ1-1, with D possibly TRBD1 on 5 matching bases. The germline gives CDR1 MNHEY, CDR2 SVGAGI. The CDR3 sequence is 11 residues long. V gave up 9 bases and J gave up 3 bases, with 8 bases separating them. The CDR3: CASFRDTEAFF. The CDR3 DNA sequence: TGTGCCAGTTTCAGGGACACTGAAGCTTTCTTT.

In this sample, this clone turned up a few times. This rearrangement joins TRBV19 to TRBJ1-3; 9 nucleotides line up with TRBD1. This CDR3 region has 17 residues. Looked up from germline, CDR1 is LNHDA and CDR2 is SQIVND (reference sequence). The trim removed 7 bases at V and 0 bases at J, leaving 10 bases unmatched. The CDR3 DNA reads as TGTGCCAGTACCCGACAGGGGGAAAAGAGCTCTGGAAACACCATATATTTT. Translation: CASTRQGEKSSGNTIYF.

The J gene is TRBJ1-6, the V gene TRBV11-2; TRBD1 might be the D (5 bases). Germline loops: CDR1 SGHAT, CDR2 FQNNGV. Between the trimmed V and J ends, which lost 8 bases and 9 bases, there was a span of 17 bases. The CDR3 covers 14 residues. Here the CDR3 DNA reads TGTGCCAGCGTTTCAGGGCTAGGTCGTTCACCCCTCCACTTT. Protein product: CASVSGLGRSPLHF.

The chain links TRBV5-6 to TRBJ2-5; 7 bases are a match to TRBD1. The CDR3 loop spans 14 amino acids. Losses at the gene ends were 6 bases for V and 5 bases for J; bases not matched to a gene: 10. The germline gives CDR1 SGHDT, CDR2 YYEEEE. CDR3 protein: CASTRAGGVETQYF. In DNA form, the CDR3 reads TGTGCCAGCACCCGCGCAGGGGGAGTTGAGACCCAGTACTTC.

This chain connects TRBV4-3 to TRBJ2-5, with TRBD2 identical over 7 bases. Near its end, the DNA agrees better with TRBJ2-7, so the J call may be wrong. Germline-derived CDR1 and CDR2 are LGHNA and YSLEER. The CDR3 consists of 18 residues. DNA of the CDR3: TGCGCCAGCAGCCAAGGGATTACCTCGGGGGGTGCTGGCTACGAGCAGTACTTC. Its protein product is CASSQGITSGGAGYEQYF.

The genes are TRBV27 and TRBJ1-1; D is possibly TRBD1 (6 bases). CDR1 is MNHEY and CDR2 is SMNVEV in the germline V gene (reference sequence). CDR3 length: 16 residues. Trimming removed 5 bases from V and 0 bases from J, with 16 bases in between. CDR3 DNA: TGTGCCAGCAGTCCAATCAGGGGATTGATGAACACTGAAGCTTTCTTT. Protein sequence: CASSPIRGLMNTEAFF.

V is TRBV18 and J is TRBJ1-1, with D possibly being TRBD1 (5 bases). The ends were cut back, 2 bases at V and 5 bases at J, with 15 bases in the middle. The CDR3 sequence is 15 residues long. The germline gives CDR1 KGHSH, CDR2 LQKENI. The CDR3 region is CASSPSGGTRTEAFF. The CDR3 DNA reads TGTGCCAGCTCACCAAGTGGGGGGACTAGGACTGAAGCTTTCTTT.

The rearrangement uses TRBV7-9 and TRBJ2-6, with D uncertain. V gave up 4 bases and J gave up 0 bases, with 4 bases separating them. Germline V lookup: CDR1 SEHNR, CDR2 FQNEAQ (reference sequence). The CDR3 runs 14 residues. CDR3 in amino acids: CASSSSSGANVLTF. In nucleotides, the CDR3 is TGTGCCAGCAGCTCCTCCTCTGGGGCCAACGTCCTGACTTTC.

The chain combines TRBV6-5 with TRBJ1-4; 7 bases agree with TRBD1. The CDR3 spans 14 residues. J was trimmed by 3 bases and V by 6 bases; bases with no gene match: 4. Germline lookup yields CDR1 MNHEY and CDR2 SVGAGI. CDR3 amino acids: CASRQGIANEKLFF. DNA for the CDR3: TGTGCCAGCAGACAGGGGATAGCTAATGAAAAACTGTTTTTT.

This clone turned up a few times. The chain has TRBV5-6 and TRBJ2-1, with TRBD2 matching 7 bases. Germline loops: CDR1 SGHDT, CDR2 YYEEEE. The length of the CDR3 is 14 residues. J was trimmed by 10 bases and V by 0 bases; bases with no gene match: 7. The CDR3 nucleotides are TGTGCCAGCAGCTTGGGGGGAGGGGATTCGGAGCAGTTCTTC. Amino acid sequence: CASSLGGGDSEQFF.

This chain joins TRBV4-1 and TRBJ2-4, with 15 bases fitting TRBD2. The germline V gene encodes CDR1 MGHRA and CDR2 YSYEKL. This CDR3 comprises 17 residues. V lost 3 bases and J lost 7; bases outside the gene matches: 7. The CDR3 DNA reads TGCGCCAGCAGCCAGGGCGGGACTAGCGGGGGGTGGAACATTCAGTACTTC. Amino acids: CASSQGGTSGGWNIQYF.

This clone has a single count. V and J are TRBV4-2 and TRBJ2-3, with 7 bases fitting TRBD2. Germline V gives CDR1 LGHNA, CDR2 YNFKEQ. Trimming at V came to 4 bases and at J to 0 bases, leaving 7 bases not matched to a gene. The CDR3 contains 16 residues. The DNA for the CDR3 is TGTGCCAGCAGCCCGGGACTACTTATTAGCACAGATACGCAGTATTTT. Encoded protein: CASSPGLLISTDTQYF.

The chain is built from TRBV5-1 and TRBJ2-3; perhaps TRBD2 as D (6 bases). This CDR3 is 14 amino acids long. CDR1 is SGHRS and CDR2 is YFSETQ in the germline V gene. V was cut by 7 bases and J by 0 bases, with 12 bases left in between. The CDR3 bases are TGCGCCAGCTTCGGTGGGACTAGCACAGATACGCAGTATTTT. Translated: CASFGGTSTDTQYF.

The chain uses TRBV15 and TRBJ2-1; TRBD1 might be the D (5 bases). The CDR3 is 13 amino acids. CDR1 LNHNV and CDR2 YYDKDF come from the germline V gene (reference sequence). V shed 4 bases and J shed 3 bases, with 7 bases lying between them. DNA of the CDR3: TGTGCCACCAGCAAACAGGTCTACAATGAGCAGTTCTTC. Its protein is CATSKQVYNEQFF.